Below are 19 T cell receptor beta chains sequenced from a single sample in a study of cytomegalovirus exposure and HLA in healthy donors. PCR used 60 Vbeta primers and 13 Jbeta primers. Repertoires were generated with immunoSEQ multiplex PCR, while TCRdb's copy carries only in-frame clones and drops some. The table has some 140,000 clones, approximately 80% seen once. The sample consisted of PBMCs. Receptor source: a woman in her forties in good health and CMV-seronegative.

This chain's CDR3 is CASNPLAGGGYTF. CDR3 in DNA: TGCGCCAGCAACCCCCTCGCCGGGGGTGGCTACACCTTC. The gene calls are TRBV5-1 and TRBJ1-2; possible D gene TRBD1, 5 bases. Trimming removed 6 bases at V and 7 bases at J, with 16 bases between. CDR1 and CDR2 (germline): SGHRS, YFSETQ. This CDR3 comprises 13 residues.

This chain links TRBV6-6 with TRBJ2-2; 10 bases are a match to TRBD1. Germline V gene sequence: CDR1 MNHNY, CDR2 SVGAGI (reference sequence). CDR3 size: 15 residues. V shed 8 bases and J 3 bases; nucleotides not matched to a gene: 6. The chain's CDR3 is CASAGGQGYTGELFF. The CDR3 DNA reads TGTGCCAGCGCCGGGGGACAGGGGTACACCGGGGAGCTGTTTTTT.

The genes are TRBV10-1 and TRBJ2-3, with 14 bases aligning to TRBD2. This CDR3 is 17 amino acids long. Germline-derived CDR1 and CDR2 are WNHNN and SYGVQD (reference sequence). The ends lost 2 bases at V and 4 bases at J; junction bases unmatched: 5. The CDR3 bases are TGCGCCAGCAGTGAGAGGGGGACTAGCGGGAGATCAGATACGCAGTATTTT. Translated, it gives CASSERGTSGRSDTQYF.

The chain employs TRBV5-6 and TRBJ2-7; D remains unclear. V was trimmed by 1 base and J by 0 bases, leaving 11 bases between them. Germline CDR1 reads SGHDT; CDR2 reads YYEEEE. This CDR3 spans 15 amino acids. The CDR3: CASSLLVLSSYEQYF. For the CDR3, the DNA is TGTGCCAGCAGCTTGCTGGTTTTGAGCTCCTACGAGCAGTACTTC.

The chain recombines TRBV9 with TRBJ2-1; D is perhaps TRBD2 (6 bases). CDR1 and CDR2 (germline): SGDLS, YYNGEE. The CDR3 totals 15 residues. Trimming took 4 bases from V and 8 from J, leaving 19 bases between them. In DNA, the CDR3 is TGTGCCAGCAGCCCCCCGGGGCGCGGGATGGATGAGCAGTTCTTC. This encodes CASSPPGRGMDEQFF.

The CDR3 is CAWSVPGGNYGYTF. The CDR3 bases are TGTGCCTGGAGTGTACCAGGAGGTAACTATGGCTACACCTTC. The rearrangement uses TRBV30 and TRBJ1-2, with D uncertain. The CDR3 spans 14 residues. Germline-derived CDR1 and CDR2 are GTSNPN and SVGIG (reference sequence). The V end lost 0 bases, the J end lost 1 base, and 9 bases lay between the germline ends.

The rearrangement links TRBV28 to TRBJ1-6; D is unresolved. The CDR3 consists of 14 residues. Germline V lookup: CDR1 MDHEN, CDR2 SYDVKM. V was pared by 3 bases and J by 4 bases, with 7 bases between. The CDR3 spells CASSFSGYNSPLHF. Written as DNA, the CDR3 is TGTGCCAGCAGTTTTAGCGGGTATAATTCACCCCTCCACTTT.

This rearrangement joins TRBV6-5 to TRBJ1-2; D gene ambiguous. Trimming left V 6 bases short and J 5 bases short, with 13 bases between. This CDR3 region has 13 residues. The germline gives CDR1 MNHEY, CDR2 SVGAGI. For the CDR3, the DNA is TGTGCCAGCAGCCGGGGTTTGGGGTATGGCTACACCTTC. This translates into CASSRGLGYGYTF.

The genes are TRBV1 and TRBJ2-2; the D call TRBD1 from the table was never checked on the DNA. TRBV1 is assigned pseudogene status. There are 14 residues in the CDR3. The CDR3 sequence: CTSSQDSGAGELFF. The CDR3 nucleotides are TGCACCAGCAGCCAAGATTCAGGGGCCGGGGAGCTGTTTTTT.

V gene TRBV12-5 combines with J gene TRBJ1-2; D perhaps matches TRBD1 (5 bases). CDR1 and CDR2 from the germline V gene are LGHNT and FRNRAP. The CDR3 contains 15 residues. V gave up 0 bases and J gave up 8 bases, with 16 bases separating them. The CDR3 nucleotides read TGTGCTAGTGGTTTGGTACCCGAGGCAGGGTCGGGCTACACCTTC. Protein product: CASGLVPEAGSGYTF.

This chain connects TRBV2 to TRBJ2-4; 8 bases match TRBD2. The V gene's germline CDR1 is SNHLY and CDR2 FYNNEI. V lost 4 bases and J lost 0; bases outside the gene matches: 2. The CDR3 covers 15 residues. CDR3 in amino acids: CASSAGGIAKNIQYF. The CDR3 nucleotides are TGTGCCAGCAGTGCGGGAGGGATAGCCAAAAACATTCAGTACTTC.

This chain joins TRBV6-4 and TRBJ2-3, with TRBD2 as a possible D gene (6 bases). Deletions cut 0 bases from V and 1 base from J, with 8 bases between. Germline V gene sequence: CDR1 MRHNA, CDR2 SNTAGT. The CDR3 extends over 15 amino acids. The CDR3 region is CASSDSPSGTDTQYF. CDR3 nucleotides: TGTGCCAGCAGTGACTCGCCTAGCGGCACAGATACGCAGTATTTT.

This clone has a handful of counts. The chain recombines TRBV18 with TRBJ1-1; TRBD1 might be the D (5 bases). This CDR3 is 14 amino acids long. The germline CDR1 and CDR2 sequences are KGHSH and LQKENI. The ends were cut back, 3 bases at V and 3 bases at J, with 11 bases in the middle. Written as DNA, the CDR3 is TGTGCCAGCTCACCCGGCGGGGGGGACACTGAAGCTTTCTTT. This encodes CASSPGGGDTEAFF.

The J gene is TRBJ2-7, the V gene TRBV7-9; D remains ambiguous. With 3 bases removed from V and 0 bases from J, the gap between germline ends came to 9 bases. Germline lookup yields CDR1 SEHNR and CDR2 FQNEAQ (reference sequence). There are 14 residues in the CDR3. DNA of the CDR3: TGTGCCAGCAGCTTGACAACGAGCTCCTACGAGCAGTACTTC. This gives the protein CASSLTTSSYEQYF. The full variable domain, completed using reference TRBV7-9 and TRBJ2-7, is DTGVSQNPRHKITKRGQNVTFRCDPISEHNRLYWYRQTLGQGPEFLTYFQNEAQLEKSRLLSDRFSAERPKGSFSTLEIQRTEQGDSAMYLCASSLTTSSYEQYFGPGTRLTVT.

The gene calls are TRBV10-1 and TRBJ2-3; TRBD2 might be the D (6 bases). Trimming stripped 3 bases from V and 4 bases from J, with 14 bases between. In germline, CDR1 is WNHNN, CDR2 SYGVQD (reference sequence). The CDR3 covers 15 residues. Here the CDR3 reads CASSDGGVFADTQYF. The CDR3 coding sequence is TGCGCCAGCAGTGATGGAGGGGTATTCGCAGATACGCAGTATTTT.

This clone was observed a few times. The chain combines TRBV11-3 with TRBJ2-5; 8 bases align to TRBD2. V lost 5 bases to trimming and J lost 5 bases; unmatched junction nucleotides: 10. This CDR3 region has 15 residues. The germline V gene encodes CDR1 SGHNT and CDR2 YENEEA. The CDR3 DNA sequence: TGTGCCAGCAGCCCACGAAAACCGGGAGGGGAGACCCAGTACTTC. As protein: CASSPRKPGGETQYF.

The sample holds one count of this clone. The chain joins TRBV5-1 to TRBJ1-2; D might be TRBD1 (5 bases). Trimming removed 4 bases at V and 3 bases at J, with 13 bases between. The CDR3 consists of 14 residues. Germline V gene lookup returns CDR1 SGHRS and CDR2 YFSETQ. CDR3 DNA: TGCGCCAGCAGCCTGGGTGTGACAGACTATGGCTACACCTTC. Translation gives CASSLGVTDYGYTF.

The chain combines TRBV10-3 with TRBJ1-5; D uncertain. CDR1 and CDR2 (germline): ENHRY, SYGVKD. The CDR3 runs 13 residues. V dropped 5 bases and J dropped 4 bases, with 9 bases sitting between them. The CDR3 protein is CAISSYSNQPQHF. CDR3 DNA sequence: TGTGCCATCAGTTCATACAGTAATCAGCCCCAGCATTTT.

The chain employs TRBV6-1 and TRBJ2-7, with 8 positions matching TRBD1. With 2 bases clipped from V and 5 bases from J, the junction kept 8 bases outside the gene matches. Germline CDR1 MNHNS, CDR2 SASEGT. The CDR3 has 15 amino acids. CDR3 DNA sequence: TGTGCCAGCAGTGAACTCCCCAGGGGGCCCAACGAGCAGTACTTC. It translates to CASSELPRGPNEQYF.